The 10 T cell receptor beta chains below were found in one sample sequenced in a study of T-cell memory formation after mild COVID-19. TCRdb redid the calling of the 5' RACE reads with MiXCR, one entry per CDR3 protein. Of 200,000 to 250,000 distinct CDR3 sequences in the sample, around a tenth were seen once. Sequencing was performed on PBMCs or a T cell subset sorted from them (not recorded which). These TCRs come from a man aged 18 to 30 who had mild COVID-19 (a few samples of this study predate the infection). Cell type and time point are not known.

This clonotype appeared a few times. This rearrangement joins TRBV24-1 to TRBJ2-3; 8 positions agree with TRBD2. The V gene end was trimmed by 12 bases and the J gene end by 1 base; junction bases not matched to a gene: 8. CDR1 is KGHDR and CDR2 is SFDVKD in the germline V gene. The CDR3 length is 14 residues. The CDR3 here is CAVGPAGGTDTQYF. The CDR3 nucleotides read TGTGCCGTAGGCCCAGCGGGGGGCACAGATACGCAGTATTTT.

This clonotype appeared a few times. This chain connects TRBV5-1 to TRBJ1-1, with a tentative D call TRBD1 (6 bases). Deletions cut 5 bases from V and 4 bases from J, with 12 bases between. The CDR3 is 13 residues long. Germline CDR1 is SGHRS and CDR2 is YFSETQ. CDR3 residues: CASRRTGPTEAFF. In DNA, the CDR3 is TGCGCCAGCAGACGAACAGGGCCCACTGAAGCTTTCTTT.

The gene calls are TRBV27 and TRBJ2-7, with D perhaps being TRBD1 or TRBD2 (5 bases each). The CDR3 has 15 residues. V was clipped by 4 bases and J by 0 bases, with 13 bases between them. Germline V gives CDR1 MNHEY, CDR2 SMNVEV (reference sequence). The CDR3 nucleotides read TGTGCCAGCAGTTCGGACACGGGATTCTCCTACGAGCAGTACTTC. Protein product: CASSSDTGFSYEQYF.

This clonotype was observed a handful of times. The J gene is TRBJ2-3, the V gene TRBV7-9, with 9 bases aligning to TRBD1. Per germline, CDR1 SEHNR and CDR2 FQNEAQ (reference sequence). This CDR3 comprises 15 residues. The ends lost 4 bases at V and 3 bases at J; junction bases unmatched: 5. For the CDR3, the DNA is TGTGCCAGCAGCTCCCACAGGGGGCCGACAGATACGCAGTATTTT. Its translation is CASSSHRGPTDTQYF. Combining the CDR3 with reference TRBV7-9 and TRBJ2-3 gives the whole variable domain DTGVSQNPRHKITKRGQNVTFRCDPISEHNRLYWYRQTLGQGPEFLTYFQNEAQLEKSRLLSDRFSAERPKGSFSTLEIQRTEQGDSAMYLCASSSHRGPTDTQYFGPGTRLTVL.

This clonotype was seen more than once but under ten times. The V call is TRBV20-1, the J call TRBJ2-1; TRBD2 matches at 8 bases. After removal of 2 bases from V and 7 bases from J, the junction contained 16 bases not matched to a gene. Germline V lookup: CDR1 DFQATT, CDR2 SNEGSKA (reference sequence). The CDR3 totals 17 residues. CDR3 residues: CSARLTSGLGVLNEQFF. CDR3 DNA: TGCAGTGCTAGACTGACTTCGGGACTAGGGGTTTTGAATGAGCAGTTCTTC.

There are a few counts of this clonotype. This sequence joins TRBV7-2 and TRBJ2-5, with D possibly TRBD1 on 5 matching bases. This CDR3 is 14 amino acids long. Trimming took off 1 base at V and 3 bases at J, with 9 bases between the two ends. Looked up from germline, CDR1 is SGHTA and CDR2 is FQGNSA. The CDR3 bases are TGTGCCAGCAGCTTAGGGGGCCTGGAAGAGACCCAGTACTTC. Translating it yields CASSLGGLEETQYF.

The V call is TRBV2, the J call TRBJ1-2; D unclear. This CDR3 has 13 amino acids. V was pared by 4 bases and J by 6 bases, with 12 bases between. Per the germline V gene, CDR1 is SNHLY and CDR2 is FYNNEI. CDR3 loop: CASSVREGDGYTF. For the CDR3, the DNA is TGTGCCAGCAGTGTGCGGGAGGGAGATGGCTACACCTTC.

The J gene is TRBJ1-2, the V gene TRBV7-2; perhaps TRBD1 as D (6 bases). V lost 5 bases, J lost 8 bases, and 18 bases lay in between. The CDR3 is made up of 14 amino acids. The germline V gene encodes CDR1 SGHTA and CDR2 FQGNSA. CDR3 region: CASSRRSGDTGYTF. CDR3 bases: TGTGCCAGCAGCCGACGGTCAGGGGATACAGGCTACACCTTC.

For the CDR3, the DNA is TGTGCCAGCAGTCAATACCCCCTCACAGATACGCAGTATTTT. This sequence encodes CASSQYPLTDTQYF. V usage is TRBV27 and J usage is TRBJ2-3; D unclear. The CDR3 is made up of 14 amino acids. V lost 5 bases, J lost 2 bases, and 11 bases lay in between. Germline lookup yields CDR1 MNHEY and CDR2 SMNVEV (reference sequence).

The gene calls are TRBV9 and TRBJ2-2; D might be TRBD1 or TRBD2, each matching 6 bases. Trimming pared 0 bases from V and 5 bases from J, leaving 8 bases between. This CDR3 is 14 amino acids long. CDR1 and CDR2 (germline): SGDLS, YYNGEE. Written as DNA, the CDR3 is TGTGCCAGCAGCGTAGTAGGGGGGACCGGGGAGCTGTTTTTT. This sequence encodes CASSVVGGTGELFF.